Listed below are T cell receptor beta chains from one sample, sequenced in a study of identical twins. In TCRdb, the 5' RACE reads were re-called with MiXCR into one record per CDR3 protein. The sample gives roughly 470,000 distinct CDR3 sequences, roughly an eighth of which show up once; around 0.98% is in the top ten. These data were likewise used in another study, on yellow fever vaccine responses in identical twins.

The sequenced sample consisted of CD4+ T cells sorted from blood. These receptors came from a woman aged 18-29 years in good health. Both conserved end residues are part of each CDR3.

V	J	CDR3
TRBV7-2	TRBJ2-4	CASSLGWDLAKNIQYF
TRBV5-1	TRBJ2-7	CASSLVYGEQYF
TRBV20-1	TRBJ1-6	CSARSPSDNSPLHF
TRBV7-9	TRBJ2-5	CASSLDSWQETQYF
TRBV12-3/TRBV12-4	TRBJ2-7	CASSFGTSSGSYEQYF
TRBV5-1	TRBJ2-2	CASSPPGTSDAGELFF
TRBV10-3	TRBJ2-5	CATRVVGSETQYF
TRBV10-3	TRBJ2-7	CAINDLGAGRREQYF
TRBV6-2/TRBV6-3	TRBJ2-1	CASSRGRAPYNEQFF
TRBV7-2	TRBJ2-5	CASSLVARQETQYF
TRBV7-9	TRBJ1-6	CASSLAAESPLHF
TRBV7-2	TRBJ2-1	CASSPAQGTGQVEQFF
TRBV28	TRBJ2-1	CASSPSGTSPNNEQFF
TRBV28	TRBJ2-7	CASSGTWGDEQYF
TRBV20-1	TRBJ1-1	CSAEQGVNTEAFF
TRBV5-5	TRBJ2-6	CAGGGVSGANVLTF
TRBV30	TRBJ1-1	CAWNWDKEAFF
TRBV7-8	TRBJ2-7	CASSRTSGSYDSYEQYF
TRBV7-9	TRBJ1-2	CASSFPQPPNYGYTF
TRBV6-2/TRBV6-3	TRBJ1-1	CASSFDLNTEAFF
TRBV20-1	TRBJ1-5	CSAPGTSFSAQHF
TRBV12-3/TRBV12-4	TRBJ1-5	CASSFNYRQPQHF
TRBV29-1	TRBJ2-1	CSVALNEQFF
TRBV27	TRBJ1-1	CASRGRERGTEAFF
TRBV6-2/TRBV6-3	TRBJ2-7	CASSLAGNMYEQYF
TRBV7-8	TRBJ2-1	CASSFGGTHNEQFF
TRBV12-3/TRBV12-4	TRBJ2-3	CASSAGGSATQYF
TRBV6-5	TRBJ2-5	CASSYRDRVGETQYF
TRBV7-7	TRBJ2-2	CASSLSSAKRGVVGELFF